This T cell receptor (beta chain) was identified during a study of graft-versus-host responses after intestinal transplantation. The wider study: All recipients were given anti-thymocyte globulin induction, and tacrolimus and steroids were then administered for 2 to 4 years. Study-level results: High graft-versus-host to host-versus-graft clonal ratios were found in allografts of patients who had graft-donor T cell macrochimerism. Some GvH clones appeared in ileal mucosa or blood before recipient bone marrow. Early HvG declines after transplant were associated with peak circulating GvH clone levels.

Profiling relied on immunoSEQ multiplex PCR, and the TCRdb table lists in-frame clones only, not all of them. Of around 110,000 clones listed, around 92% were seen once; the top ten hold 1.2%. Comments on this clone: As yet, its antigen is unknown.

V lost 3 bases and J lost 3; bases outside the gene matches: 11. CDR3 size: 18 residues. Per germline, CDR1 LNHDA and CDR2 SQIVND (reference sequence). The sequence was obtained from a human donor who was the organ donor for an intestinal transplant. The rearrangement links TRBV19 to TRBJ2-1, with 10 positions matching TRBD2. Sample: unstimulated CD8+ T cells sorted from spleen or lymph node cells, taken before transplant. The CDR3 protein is CASSIHPSGGAHYNEQFF. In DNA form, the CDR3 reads TGTGCCAGTAGTATTCACCCAAGCGGGGGGGCACACTACAATGAGCAGTTCTTC.